The sequence of this T cell receptor (beta chain) was determined in a study of sequential checkpoint blockade in melanoma. Assay used: immunoSEQ multiplex PCR; TCRdb lists only in-frame clones, some missing. The sample lists approximately 9,000 clones; about three fifths were seen once. Treatment noted: randomized to nivolumab then ipilimumab (arm A) or the reverse (arm B). Live CD3+CD8+ CD19− CD56− cells were sorted from PBMCs. This CDR3 contains 13 residues. In germline, CDR1 is SGHVS, CDR2 FNYEAQ. Trimming took 1 base from V and 6 from J, leaving 10 bases between them. The chain has TRBV7-6 and TRBJ2-7, with D unresolved. This sequence originates from a human donor with melanoma. The sequenced sample was CD8+ T cells sorted from blood (inferred from file names), obtained from a patient given nivolumab and ipilimumab in sequence. In DNA, the CDR3 is TGTGCCAGCAGCTTAGATGTAGCCTCCGAGCAGTACTTC. Its translation: CASSLDVASEQYF.